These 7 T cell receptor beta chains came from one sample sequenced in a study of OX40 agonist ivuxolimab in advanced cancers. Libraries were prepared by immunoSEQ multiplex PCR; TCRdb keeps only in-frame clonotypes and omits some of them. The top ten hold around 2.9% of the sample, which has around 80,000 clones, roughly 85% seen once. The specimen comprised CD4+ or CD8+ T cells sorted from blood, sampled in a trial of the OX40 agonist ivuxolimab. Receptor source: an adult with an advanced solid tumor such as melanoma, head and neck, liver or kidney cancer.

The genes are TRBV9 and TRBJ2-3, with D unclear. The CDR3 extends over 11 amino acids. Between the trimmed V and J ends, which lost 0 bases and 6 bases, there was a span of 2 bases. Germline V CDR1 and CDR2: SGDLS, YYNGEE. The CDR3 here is CASSVVDTQYF. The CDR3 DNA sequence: TGTGCCAGCAGCGTAGTGGATACGCAGTATTTT.

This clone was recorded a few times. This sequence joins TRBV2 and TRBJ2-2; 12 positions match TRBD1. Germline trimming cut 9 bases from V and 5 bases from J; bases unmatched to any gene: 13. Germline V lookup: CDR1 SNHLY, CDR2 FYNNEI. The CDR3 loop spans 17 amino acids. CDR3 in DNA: TGTGCCAGTTCGGGGGGACAGGGGGCCTTCTTAACCGGGGAGCTGTTTTTT. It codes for CASSGGQGAFLTGELFF.

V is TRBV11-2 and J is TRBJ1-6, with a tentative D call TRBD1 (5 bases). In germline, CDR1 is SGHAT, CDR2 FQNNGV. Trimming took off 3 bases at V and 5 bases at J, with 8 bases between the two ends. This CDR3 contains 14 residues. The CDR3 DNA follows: TGTGCCAGCAGCTTGGGACGGAATAATTCACCCCTCCACTTT. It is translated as CASSLGRNNSPLHF. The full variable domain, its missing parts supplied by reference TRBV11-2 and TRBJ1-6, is EAGVAQSPRYKIIEKRQSVAFWCNPISGHATLYWYQQILGQGPKLLIQFQNNGVVDDSQLPKDRFSAERLKGVDSTLKIQPAKLEDSAVYLCASSLGRNNSPLHFGNGTRLTVT.

The CDR3 nucleotides are TGTGCCAGCAGTTACAATACGGTCGAGGGCACTGAAGCTTTCTTT. It yields the protein CASSYNTVEGTEAFF. The chain has TRBV6-5 and TRBJ1-1; D is uncertain. The germline V gene encodes CDR1 MNHEY and CDR2 SVGAGI. The ends were cut back, 2 bases at V and 4 bases at J, with 14 bases in the middle. CDR3 size: 15 residues.

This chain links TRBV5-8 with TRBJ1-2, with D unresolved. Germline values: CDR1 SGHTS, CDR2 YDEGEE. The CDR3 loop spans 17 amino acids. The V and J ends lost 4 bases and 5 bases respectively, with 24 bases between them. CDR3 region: CASSRLALTVDLYGYTF. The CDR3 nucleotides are TGTGCCAGCAGCCGACTGGCTCTCACTGTGGATTTATATGGCTACACCTTC.

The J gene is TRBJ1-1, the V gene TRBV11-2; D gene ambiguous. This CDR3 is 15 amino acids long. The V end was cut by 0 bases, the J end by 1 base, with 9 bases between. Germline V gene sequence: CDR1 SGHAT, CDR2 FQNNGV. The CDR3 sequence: CASSLEPGQNTEAFF. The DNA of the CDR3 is TGTGCCAGCAGCTTAGAGCCAGGTCAGAACACTGAAGCTTTCTTT. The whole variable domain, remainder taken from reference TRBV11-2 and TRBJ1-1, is EAGVAQSPRYKIIEKRQSVAFWCNPISGHATLYWYQQILGQGPKLLIQFQNNGVVDDSQLPKDRFSAERLKGVDSTLKIQPAKLEDSAVYLCASSLEPGQNTEAFFGQGTRLTVV.

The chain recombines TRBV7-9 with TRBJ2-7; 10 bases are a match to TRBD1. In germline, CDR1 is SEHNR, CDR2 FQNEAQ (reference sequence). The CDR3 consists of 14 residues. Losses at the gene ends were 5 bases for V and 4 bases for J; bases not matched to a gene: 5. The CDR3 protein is CASSVDRGVYEQYF. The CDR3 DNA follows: TGTGCCAGCAGCGTGGACAGGGGGGTGTACGAGCAGTACTTC.